This is a list of T cell receptor beta chains from one sample in a study of blood T cell repertoires in COVID-19. The table came from immunoSEQ multiplex PCR; TCRdb's copy has only in-frame clones and leaves some out. This table has more than 55,000 clones, about 73% appearing once. Sequencing used peripheral blood. All receptors come from a woman in her 70s with acute or convalescent COVID-19. The CDR3 runs from the conserved cysteine through the conserved F or W. A D gene is named only where the DNA matches it firmly. Clone size is shown for a subset of rows, as once, few, many or a class of expanded clone.

D: TRBD1
J: TRBJ2-3
V: TRBV7-9
size: NA
CDR3: CASSHGTGAYDTDTQYF
DNA: TGTGCCAGCAGCCACGGCACAGGGGCCTATGACACAGATACGCAGTATTTT

D: NA
J: TRBJ1-3
V: TRBV7-9
size: many
CDR3: CASSLKKGPSGNTIYF
DNA: TGTGCCAGCAGCCTAAAAAAGGGGCCCTCTGGAAACACCATATATTTT

D: TRBD1
J: TRBJ1-2
V: TRBV7-3
size: NA
CDR3: CASTPTGKGDGYTF
DNA: TGTGCCAGCACCCCGACAGGGAAAGGAGATGGCTACACCTTC

D: NA
J: TRBJ1-1
V: TRBV19
size: few
CDR3: CASSIRFGRGMNTEAFF
DNA: TGTGCCAGTAGTATAAGGTTTGGAAGGGGAATGAACACTGAAGCTTTCTTT

D: TRBD1
J: TRBJ1-6
V: TRBV11-1
size: NA
CDR3: CASSHGRQGGSSLHF
DNA: TGTGCCAGCAGCCACGGGCGACAGGGGGGGTCGAGCCTCCACTTT

D: NA
J: TRBJ1-1
V: TRBV5-1
size: NA
CDR3: CASSPSGSNTEAFF
DNA: TGCGCCAGCAGCCCGTCCGGGTCGAACACTGAAGCTTTCTTT

D: NA
J: TRBJ2-3
V: TRBV12-3/TRBV12-4
size: NA
CDR3: CASSDSRTDTQYF
DNA: TGTGCCAGTTCGGACAGCCGCACAGATACGCAGTATTTT

D: TRBD1
J: TRBJ1-2
V: TRBV10-3
size: once
CDR3: CATTGQLYGYTF
DNA: TGTGCCACAACGGGACAGCTCTATGGCTACACCTTC

D: NA
J: TRBJ1-5
V: TRBV24-1
size: NA
CDR3: CATSGSGRPQHF
DNA: TGTGCCACCAGTGGAAGCGGCCGGCCCCAGCATTTT

D: NA
J: TRBJ1-5
V: TRBV29-1
size: NA
CDR3: CSVRGSTYQPQHF
DNA: TGCAGCGTCAGGGGCAGTACCTATCAGCCCCAGCATTTT

D: TRBD2
J: TRBJ2-3
V: TRBV3-1/TRBV3-2
size: NA
CDR3: CASSQPSGGFTDTQYF
DNA: TGTGCCAGCAGCCAACCAAGCGGGGGGTTCACAGATACGCAGTATTTT

D: TRBD1
J: TRBJ1-6
V: TRBV2
size: NA
CDR3: CASLRDRGGNSPLHF
DNA: TGTGCCAGTTTGCGGGACAGGGGGGGAAATTCACCCCTCCACTTT

D: TRBD2
J: TRBJ2-5
V: TRBV4-1
size: NA
CDR3: CASSQDRSSGGEKETQYF
DNA: TGCGCCAGCAGCCAAGATAGGAGTAGCGGGGGGGAAAAAGAGACCCAGTACTTC

D: TRBD1
J: TRBJ1-1
V: TRBV7-9
size: NA
CDR3: CASTGASGNTEAFF
DNA: TGTGCCAGTACAGGGGCCTCAGGGAACACTGAAGCTTTCTTT

D: TRBD1
J: TRBJ2-7
V: TRBV11-1
size: few
CDR3: CASSYTGTGNYEQYF
DNA: TGTGCCAGCAGCTATACTGGGACAGGCAACTACGAGCAGTACTTC

D: NA
J: TRBJ2-7
V: TRBV9
size: NA
CDR3: CASSGGNRSPGDEQYF
DNA: TGTGCCAGCAGCGGGGGTAACAGGTCACCGGGAGACGAGCAGTACTTC

D: TRBD1
J: TRBJ1-2
V: TRBV5-6
size: once
CDR3: CASSLGTGGRFGYTF
DNA: TGTGCCAGCAGCTTGGGGACAGGAGGCAGGTTTGGCTACACCTTC

D: NA
J: TRBJ2-1
V: TRBV27
size: NA
CDR3: CASSFLPRGGYNEQFF
DNA: TGTGCCAGCAGTTTTCTCCCCAGGGGCGGCTACAATGAGCAGTTCTTC

D: NA
J: TRBJ1-4
V: TRBV4-1
size: NA
CDR3: CASSRLTGNEKLFF
DNA: TGCGCCAGCAGCCGACTTACAGGAAATGAAAAACTGTTTTTT

D: NA
J: TRBJ2-3
V: TRBV7-3
size: NA
CDR3: CASSLERGTDTQYF
DNA: TGTGCCAGCAGCCTTGAAAGAGGCACAGATACGCAGTATTTT

D: NA
J: TRBJ2-3
V: TRBV7-9
size: once
CDR3: CASSSTLSTDTQYF
DNA: TGTGCCAGCAGCTCGACTTTATCCACAGATACGCAGTATTTT

D: NA
J: TRBJ1-3
V: TRBV25-1
size: NA
CDR3: CASSARGAGNTIYF
DNA: TGTGCCAGCAGTGCCCGGGGGGCGGGAAACACCATATATTTT

D: NA
J: TRBJ2-2
V: TRBV9
size: NA
CDR3: CASSVVGAEGRGELFF
DNA: TGTGCCAGCAGCGTAGTAGGAGCCGAGGGTCGGGGGGAGCTGTTTTTT

D: NA
J: TRBJ1-4
V: TRBV24-1
size: NA
CDR3: CATRGGVYEKLFF
DNA: TGTGCCACCAGGGGGGGGGTTTATGAAAAACTGTTTTTT

D: NA
J: TRBJ2-3
V: TRBV5-6
size: NA
CDR3: CASSLTTGSTDTQYF
DNA: TGTGCCAGCAGCCTGACGACAGGCAGCACAGATACGCAGTATTTT

D: NA
J: TRBJ1-5
V: TRBV3-1/TRBV3-2
size: NA
CDR3: CASSQTAGTGVSNQPQHF
DNA: TGTGCCAGCAGTCAGACAGCCGGGACGGGGGTTAGCAATCAGCCCCAGCATTTT

D: TRBD1
J: TRBJ1-1
V: TRBV7-3
size: NA
CDR3: CASSYTGGNTEAFF
DNA: TGTGCCAGCAGCTACACAGGGGGAAACACTGAAGCTTTCTTT

D: NA
J: TRBJ1-1
V: TRBV27
size: NA
CDR3: CASSLTENTEAFF
DNA: TGTGCCAGCAGTTTAACAGAGAACACTGAAGCTTTCTTT

D: TRBD1
J: TRBJ1-2
V: TRBV5-1
size: NA
CDR3: CASSLQGSTGEAYGYTF
DNA: TGCGCCAGCAGCTTGCAAGGGTCCACAGGGGAGGCCTATGGCTACACCTTC

D: NA
J: TRBJ1-5
V: TRBV5-1
size: NA
CDR3: CASSLGSTRRTQHF
DNA: TGCGCCAGCAGCTTGGGCAGTACGAGGAGGACCCAGCATTTT

D: NA
J: TRBJ1-3
V: TRBV27
size: NA
CDR3: CASSLSGAGGNTIYF
DNA: TGTGCCAGCAGTTTAAGCGGGGCGGGGGGAAACACCATATATTTT

D: TRBD1
J: TRBJ1-6
V: TRBV7-9
size: few
CDR3: CASSERQGAGSPLHF
DNA: TGTGCCAGCAGCGAAAGACAGGGGGCAGGTTCACCCCTCCACTTT

D: NA
J: TRBJ2-6
V: TRBV9
size: NA
CDR3: CASSRNFGRDSGANVLTF
DNA: TGTGCCAGCAGCCGAAATTTTGGACGGGACTCTGGGGCCAACGTCCTGACTTTC

D: NA
J: TRBJ1-1
V: TRBV29-1
size: few
CDR3: CSVSGVNTEAFF
DNA: TGCAGCGTATCAGGGGTAAACACTGAAGCTTTCTTT

D: NA
J: TRBJ2-3
V: TRBV12-5
size: once
CDR3: CASAVPGDTQYF
DNA: TGTGCTAGTGCCGTGCCGGGAGATACGCAGTATTTT

D: NA
J: TRBJ2-1
V: TRBV7-2
size: NA
CDR3: CASSPGRGSSYNEQFF
DNA: TGTGCCAGCAGCCCGGGTCGGGGTAGCTCCTACAATGAGCAGTTCTTC

D: NA
J: TRBJ2-1
V: TRBV4-2
size: NA
CDR3: CASSPSHGDNEQFF
DNA: TGTGCCAGCAGCCCTTCCCACGGGGACAATGAGCAGTTCTTC